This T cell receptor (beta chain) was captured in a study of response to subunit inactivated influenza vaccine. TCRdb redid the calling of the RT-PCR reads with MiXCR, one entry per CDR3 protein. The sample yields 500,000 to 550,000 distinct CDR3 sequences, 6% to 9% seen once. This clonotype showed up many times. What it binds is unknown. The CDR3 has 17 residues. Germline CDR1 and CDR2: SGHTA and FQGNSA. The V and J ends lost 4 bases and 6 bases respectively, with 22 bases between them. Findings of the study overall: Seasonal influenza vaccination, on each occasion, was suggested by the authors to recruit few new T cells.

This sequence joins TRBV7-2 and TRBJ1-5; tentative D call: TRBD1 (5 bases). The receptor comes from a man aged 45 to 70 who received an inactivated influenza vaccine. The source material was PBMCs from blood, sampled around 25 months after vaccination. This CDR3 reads CASSYRPGTIHGQPQHF. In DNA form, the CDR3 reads TGTGCCAGCAGCTACCGACCCGGGACGATACATGGTCAGCCCCAGCATTTT. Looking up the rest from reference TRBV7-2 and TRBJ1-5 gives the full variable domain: GAGVSQSPSNKVTEKGKDVELRCDPISGHTALYWYRQSLGQGLEFLIYFQGNSAPDKSGLPSDRFSAERTGGSVSTLTIQRTQQEDSAVYLCASSYRPGTIHGQPQHFGDGTRLSIL.